There are a few counts of the clone carrying this TCR beta chain. Responders labeled with CFSE (approximately 200,000) were plated with approximately 200,000 irradiated, violet-dye-labeled stimulators. Produced via immunoSEQ multiplex PCR; TCRdb's table is partial and in-frame only. The table records 20,000 to 25,000 clones, approximately 40% of them present only once. The CDR3 is 15 amino acids. V lost 2 bases and J lost 1, with 10 bases in between. CDR1 is SGHNT and CDR2 is YENEEA in the germline V gene. The data belong to a study of graft-versus-host responses after intestinal transplantation. The source of this sequence is a human patient who received an intestinal transplant. Sequenced material: alloreactive CD8+ T cells from a mixed lymphocyte reaction culture, taken before intestinal transplant. Noted subset: CFSE-low proliferating T cells sorted from approximately 6-day pre-transplant mixed lymphocyte reaction (GvH or HvG direction). This chain uses TRBV11-3 with TRBJ2-3; weak D call: TRBD1 (5 bases). CDR3 amino acids: CASSLQGTGTDTQYF. For the CDR3, the DNA is TGTGCCAGCAGCTTACAGGGAACGGGCACAGATACGCAGTATTTT.